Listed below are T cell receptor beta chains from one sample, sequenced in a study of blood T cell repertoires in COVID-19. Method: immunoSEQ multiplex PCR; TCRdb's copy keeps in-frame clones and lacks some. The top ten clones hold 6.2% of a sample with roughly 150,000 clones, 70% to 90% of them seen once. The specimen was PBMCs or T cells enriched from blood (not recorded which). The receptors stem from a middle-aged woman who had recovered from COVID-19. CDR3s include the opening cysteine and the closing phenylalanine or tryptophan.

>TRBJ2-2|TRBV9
CASTRDHTGELFF
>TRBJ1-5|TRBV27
CASAPGGRQPQHF
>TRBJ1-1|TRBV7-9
CASSLRRGVNTEAFF
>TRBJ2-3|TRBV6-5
CASSTATDTQYF
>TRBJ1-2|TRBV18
CASSSGTGIKSYGYTF
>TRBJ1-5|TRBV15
CATSRDLPGRGGNQPQHF
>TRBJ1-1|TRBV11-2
CASSLDEATNTEAFF
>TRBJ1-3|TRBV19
CASSIPGIAGNTIYF
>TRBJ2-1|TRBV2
CASNSGRGNEQFF
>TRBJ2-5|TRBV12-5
CASGPGETQYF
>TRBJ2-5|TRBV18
CASSPQDSQETQYF
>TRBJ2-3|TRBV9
CASSARTGRTDTQYF
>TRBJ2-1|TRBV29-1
CSVETVALYNEQFF
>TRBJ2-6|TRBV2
CASSADIASGANVLTF
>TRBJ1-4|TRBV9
CASSPQITNEKLFF
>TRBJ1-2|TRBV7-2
CASSLRQGGGYGYTF
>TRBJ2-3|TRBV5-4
CASSSPPSGGSRDTQYF
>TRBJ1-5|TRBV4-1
CASSQGGPTGTGTRASNQPQHF
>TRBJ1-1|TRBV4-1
CASSSMDLGAFF
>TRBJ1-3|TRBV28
CASSATGFSGNTIYF
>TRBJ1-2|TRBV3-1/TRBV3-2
CASSQTGQGGGYTF
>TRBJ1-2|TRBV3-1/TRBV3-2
CASSRIQGKGGYTF
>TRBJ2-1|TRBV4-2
CASSQEKRGTYNEQFF
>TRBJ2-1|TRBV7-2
CASSLSGGGAFYEQFF
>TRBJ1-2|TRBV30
CARTGTGYLSGYTF
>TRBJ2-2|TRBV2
CASGGDTGELFF
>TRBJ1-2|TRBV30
CAWTMRVGGYTF
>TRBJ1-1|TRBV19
CASSTPGTGNTEAFF
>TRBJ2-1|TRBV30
CAWRAGGQGNEQFF
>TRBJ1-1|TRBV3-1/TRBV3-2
CASSRGTEAFF
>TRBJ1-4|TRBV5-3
CARTRATNEKLFF
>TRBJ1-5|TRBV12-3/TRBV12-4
CASSQTGNQPQHF
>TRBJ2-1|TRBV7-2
CASSLWGGDEQFF
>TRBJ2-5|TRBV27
CASSQLAGVGETQYF
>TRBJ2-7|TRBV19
CASSTLTGLDEQYF
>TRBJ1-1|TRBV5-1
CASSYGQRLNTEAFF
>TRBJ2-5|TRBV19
CASSIGPNQETQYF
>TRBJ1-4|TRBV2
CASVRDRVDEKLFF
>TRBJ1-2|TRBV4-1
CASSLGPGQGLDSGYTF
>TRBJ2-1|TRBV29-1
CSVDDLADNEQFF
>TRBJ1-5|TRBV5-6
CASSLLGQGIQPQHF
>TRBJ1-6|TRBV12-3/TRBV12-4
CASRTGVSSPLHF
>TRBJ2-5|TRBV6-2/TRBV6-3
CASSLLAAQETQYF
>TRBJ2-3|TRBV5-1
CASSRLPSTDTQYF
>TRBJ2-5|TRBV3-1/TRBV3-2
CASSQGSGPQETQYF
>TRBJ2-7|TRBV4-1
CASSHGLAGRSYEQYF
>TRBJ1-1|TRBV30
CAWDRGGPTEAFF
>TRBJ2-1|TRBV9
CASSVGPGTGHVNEQFF
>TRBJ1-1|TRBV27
CASSPGGTGATEAFF
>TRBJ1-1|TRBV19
CASSVAGVLNTEAFF
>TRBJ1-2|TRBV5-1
CASSWGDYGYTF
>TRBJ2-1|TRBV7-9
CASSARDSYNEQFF
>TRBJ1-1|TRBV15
CATGQGYTEAFF
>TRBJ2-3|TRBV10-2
CASSVDSGGFSTDTQYF
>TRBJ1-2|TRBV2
CASSSDSNYGYTF
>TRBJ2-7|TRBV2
CASRLLPDSYEQYF